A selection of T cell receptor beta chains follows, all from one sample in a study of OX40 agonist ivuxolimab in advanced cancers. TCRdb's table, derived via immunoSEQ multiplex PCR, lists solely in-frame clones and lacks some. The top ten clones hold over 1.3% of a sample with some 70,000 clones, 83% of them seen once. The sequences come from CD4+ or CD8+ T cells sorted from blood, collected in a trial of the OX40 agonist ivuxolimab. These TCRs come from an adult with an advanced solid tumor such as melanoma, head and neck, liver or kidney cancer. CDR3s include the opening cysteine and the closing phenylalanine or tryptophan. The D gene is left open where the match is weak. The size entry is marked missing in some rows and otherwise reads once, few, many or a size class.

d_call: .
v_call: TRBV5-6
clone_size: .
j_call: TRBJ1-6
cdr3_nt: TGTGCCAGCAGCTTTCTTAGGAGAACTAATTCACCCCTCCACTTT
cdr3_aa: CASSFLRRTNSPLHF

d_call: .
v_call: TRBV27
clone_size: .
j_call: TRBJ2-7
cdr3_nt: TGTGCCAGCAGGGCAGGATTTTTCTACGAGCAGTACTTC
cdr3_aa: CASRAGFFYEQYF

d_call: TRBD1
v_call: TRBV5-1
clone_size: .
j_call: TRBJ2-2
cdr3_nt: TGCGCCAGCAGCTTAGGACAGGGTGGCGGGGAGCTGTTTTTT
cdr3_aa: CASSLGQGGGELFF

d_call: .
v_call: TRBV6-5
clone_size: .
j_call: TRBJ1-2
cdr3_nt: TGTGCCAGCAGTTTCGGCTACACCTTC
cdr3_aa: CASSFGYTF

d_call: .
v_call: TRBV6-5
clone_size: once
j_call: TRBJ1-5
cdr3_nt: TGTGCCAGCAGTGTCGGGACGGGGAAGTCTCAGCCCCAGCATTTT
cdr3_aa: CASSVGTGKSQPQHF

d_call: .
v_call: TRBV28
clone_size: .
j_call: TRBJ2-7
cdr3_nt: TGTGCCAGCACCCAACGGGATCCGAGGACCTACGAGCAGTACTTC
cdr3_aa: CASTQRDPRTYEQYF

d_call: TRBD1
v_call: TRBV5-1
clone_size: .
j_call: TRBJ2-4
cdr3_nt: TGCGCCAGCAGCCCCGGACAGGGGGAGAAAAACATTCAGTACTTC
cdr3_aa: CASSPGQGEKNIQYF

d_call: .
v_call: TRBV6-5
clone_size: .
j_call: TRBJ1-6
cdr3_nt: TGTGCCAGCACCGGGGGCGCGGAGAATTCACCCCTCCACTTT
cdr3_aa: CASTGGAENSPLHF

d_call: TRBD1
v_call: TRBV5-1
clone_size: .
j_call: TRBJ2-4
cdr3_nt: TGCGCCAGCAGCTTCAACCCGGACAGGGGAGACATTCAGTACTTC
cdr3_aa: CASSFNPDRGDIQYF

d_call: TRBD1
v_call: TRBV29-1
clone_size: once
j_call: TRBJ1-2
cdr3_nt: TGCAGCGTTGGGACAGGGGGCGTGGGGGGAACCTTC
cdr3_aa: CSVGTGGVGGTF

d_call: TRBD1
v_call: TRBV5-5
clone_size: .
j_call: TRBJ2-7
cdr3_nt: TGTGCCAGCAGCTTGGGGTCAGGGGGCTCGTCCTACGAGCAGTACTTC
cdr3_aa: CASSLGSGGSSYEQYF

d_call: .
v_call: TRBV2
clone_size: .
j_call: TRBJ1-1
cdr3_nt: TGTGCCAGCAGGAAGAGGATGGGGGGGAACACTGAAGCTTTCTTT
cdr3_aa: CASRKRMGGNTEAFF

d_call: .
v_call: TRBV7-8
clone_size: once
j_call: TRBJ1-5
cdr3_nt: TGTGCCAGCAGCTTATCGGGTCTTAGGGGGGCCGGGCCCCAGCATTTT
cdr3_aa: CASSLSGLRGAGPQHF

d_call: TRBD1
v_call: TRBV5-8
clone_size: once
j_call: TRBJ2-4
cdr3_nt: TGTGCCAGCAGCCTATCGACAGGGACCAAAAACATTCAGTACTTC
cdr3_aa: CASSLSTGTKNIQYF

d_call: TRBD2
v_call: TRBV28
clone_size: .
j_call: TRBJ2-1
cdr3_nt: TGTGCCAGCAGTTTTTTTGGGCTAGCGGGAAGCTCCTACAATGAGCAGTTCTTC
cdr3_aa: CASSFFGLAGSSYNEQFF

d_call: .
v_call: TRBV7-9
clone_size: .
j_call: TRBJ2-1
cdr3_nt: TGTGCCAGCAGCTTAACTAGAGGGGGTGAGCAGTTCTTC
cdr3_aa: CASSLTRGGEQFF

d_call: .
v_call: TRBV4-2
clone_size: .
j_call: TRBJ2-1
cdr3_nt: TGTGCCAGCAGCTTCCAGGGTTCCTACAATGAGCAGTTCTTC
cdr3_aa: CASSFQGSYNEQFF

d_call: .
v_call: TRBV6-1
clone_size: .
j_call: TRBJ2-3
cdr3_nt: TGTGCCAGCAGTGAAGAGGGGTTATTTTCAGATACGCAGTATTTT
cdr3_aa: CASSEEGLFSDTQYF

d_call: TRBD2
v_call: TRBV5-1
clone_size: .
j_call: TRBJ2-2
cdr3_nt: TGCGCCAGCAGCTTGCTAGCGGGGGGCGGGGAGCTGTTTTTT
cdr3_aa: CASSLLAGGGELFF

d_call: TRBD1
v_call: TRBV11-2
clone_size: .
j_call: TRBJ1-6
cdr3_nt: TGTGCCTGCAGCCTGGGGAGGACAGGAGATTCACCCCTCCACTTT
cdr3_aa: CACSLGRTGDSPLHF

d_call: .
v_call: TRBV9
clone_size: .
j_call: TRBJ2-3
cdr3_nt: TGTGCCAGCAGCCCCCGAGGGAACACAGATACGCAGTATTTT
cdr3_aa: CASSPRGNTDTQYF

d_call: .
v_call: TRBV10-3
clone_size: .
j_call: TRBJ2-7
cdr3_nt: TGTGCCATCAGTGGTCAGGGCTACGAGCAGTACTTC
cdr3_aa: CAISGQGYEQYF

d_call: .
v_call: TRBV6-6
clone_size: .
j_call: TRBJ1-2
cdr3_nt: TGTGCCAGCAGCGCGACCACCGGGACAAACACTGGGTGCACCTTC
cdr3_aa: CASSATTGTNTGCTF

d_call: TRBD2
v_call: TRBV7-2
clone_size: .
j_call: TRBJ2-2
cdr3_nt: TGTGCCAGCAGCGATCGGACTAGCGGGGAGACCGGGGAGCTGTTTTTT
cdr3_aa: CASSDRTSGETGELFF

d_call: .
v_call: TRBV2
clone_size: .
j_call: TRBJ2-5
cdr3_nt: TGTGCCATTCGGACAGCCAAAGAGACCCAGTACTTC
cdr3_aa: CAIRTAKETQYF

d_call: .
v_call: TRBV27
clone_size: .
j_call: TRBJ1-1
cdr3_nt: TGTGCCAGCAGCTGGGGGGAAAACACTGAAGCTTTCTTT
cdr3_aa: CASSWGENTEAFF

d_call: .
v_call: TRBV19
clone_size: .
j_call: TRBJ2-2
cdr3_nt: TGTGCCAGTAGGCCCCCGAGGGGGGCGGGGGACACCGGGGAGCTGTTTTTT
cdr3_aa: CASRPPRGAGDTGELFF

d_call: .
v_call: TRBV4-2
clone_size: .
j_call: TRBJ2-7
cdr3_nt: TGTGCCAGCAGCCAAGACTGGCGTTCCTCCTACGAGCAGTACTTC
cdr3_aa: CASSQDWRSSYEQYF

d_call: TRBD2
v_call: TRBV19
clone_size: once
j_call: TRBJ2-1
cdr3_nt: TGTGCCAGTAGTATGGCCCAGACTAGCGGGGGAAATGAGCAGTTCTTC
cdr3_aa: CASSMAQTSGGNEQFF

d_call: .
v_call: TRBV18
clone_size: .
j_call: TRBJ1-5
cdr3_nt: TGTGCCAGCTTAAAGACTAGAGGTCAGCCCCAGCATTTT
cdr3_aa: CASLKTRGQPQHF

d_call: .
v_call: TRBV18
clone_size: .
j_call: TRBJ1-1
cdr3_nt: TGTGCCAGCTCACCGACGACGAACACTGAAGCTTTCTTT
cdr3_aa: CASSPTTNTEAFF

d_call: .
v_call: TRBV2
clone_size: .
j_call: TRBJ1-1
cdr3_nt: TGTGCCAGCAGGCCAAACGTTGGGGCTGAAGCTTTCTTT
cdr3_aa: CASRPNVGAEAFF

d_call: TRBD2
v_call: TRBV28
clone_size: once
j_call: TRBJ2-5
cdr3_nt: TGTGCCAGCAGTTTGTTTTTAGCGGGGGGGCTTGAGGCCCAGTACTTC
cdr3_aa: CASSLFLAGGLEAQYF

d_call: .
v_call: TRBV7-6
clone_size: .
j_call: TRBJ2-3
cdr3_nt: TGTGCCAGCAGCTTAGACGGCACCGGGGGCACAGATACGCAGTATTTT
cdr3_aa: CASSLDGTGGTDTQYF

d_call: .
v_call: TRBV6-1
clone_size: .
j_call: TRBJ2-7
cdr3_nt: TGTGCCAGCACCAAGGGGGGGTCCTCCTACGAGCAGTACTTC
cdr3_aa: CASTKGGSSYEQYF

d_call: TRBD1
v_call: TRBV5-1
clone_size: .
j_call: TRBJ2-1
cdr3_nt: TGCGCCAGCCACAGGGGTAGCTCCTACAATGAGCAGTTCTTC
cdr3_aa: CASHRGSSYNEQFF

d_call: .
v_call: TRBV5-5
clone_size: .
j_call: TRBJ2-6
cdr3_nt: TGTGCCAGCAGCTTCCCAACGGGCTCTGGAGCCAACGTCCTGACTTTC
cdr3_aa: CASSFPTGSGANVLTF

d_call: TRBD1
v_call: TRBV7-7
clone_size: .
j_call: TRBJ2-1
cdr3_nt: TGTGCCAGCAGCTCGGGACAGGGTAACGAGCAGTTCTTC
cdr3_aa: CASSSGQGNEQFF

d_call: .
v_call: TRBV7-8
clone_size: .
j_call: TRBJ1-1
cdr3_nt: TGTGCCAGCAGCCCGTCCAGGGTGGCTGAAGCTTTCTTT
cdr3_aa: CASSPSRVAEAFF

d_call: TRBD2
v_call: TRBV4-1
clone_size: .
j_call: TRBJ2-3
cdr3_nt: TGCGCCAGCAGTACCCGGGGGGGGGCCTCTGGCACAGATACGCAGTATTTT
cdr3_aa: CASSTRGGASGTDTQYF

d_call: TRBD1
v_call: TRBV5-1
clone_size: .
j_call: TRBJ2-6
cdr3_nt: TGCGCCAGCAGCTACGGACAGGGTGCACCCTCTGGGGCCAACGTCCTGACTTTC
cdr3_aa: CASSYGQGAPSGANVLTF

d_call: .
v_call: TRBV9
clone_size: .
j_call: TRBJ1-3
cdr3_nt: TGTGCCAGCAGCCCCCGATGGGTTGCGGGAAACACCATATATTTT
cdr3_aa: CASSPRWVAGNTIYF

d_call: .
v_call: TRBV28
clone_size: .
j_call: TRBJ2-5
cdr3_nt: TGTGCCAGCAGTTTATCAGGGGTAGGGGAGACCCAGTACTTC
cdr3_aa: CASSLSGVGETQYF

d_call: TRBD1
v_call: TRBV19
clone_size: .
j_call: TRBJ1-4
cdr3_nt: TGTGCCAGTACCCACGGTCCAGGGGGCCAGGAAAAACTGTTTTTT
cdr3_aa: CASTHGPGGQEKLFF

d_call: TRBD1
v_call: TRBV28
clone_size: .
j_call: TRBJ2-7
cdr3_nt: TGTGCCAGCAGTTTACAACAGGGGGAGTCCTACGAGCAGTACTTC
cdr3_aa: CASSLQQGESYEQYF

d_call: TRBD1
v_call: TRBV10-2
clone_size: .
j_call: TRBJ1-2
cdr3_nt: TGCGCCATCAAGCCCGACAGGGACGGCTACACCTTC
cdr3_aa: CAIKPDRDGYTF

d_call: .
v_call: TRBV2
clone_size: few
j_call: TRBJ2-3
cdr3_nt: TGTGCCAGCAGAGCCTGGGGGACCACAGATACGCAGTATTTT
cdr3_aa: CASRAWGTTDTQYF

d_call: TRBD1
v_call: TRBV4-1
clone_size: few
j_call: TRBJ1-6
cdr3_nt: TGCGCCAGCAGCCTCGCGGCCGGGACAGTAGGTTCACCCCTCCACTTT
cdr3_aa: CASSLAAGTVGSPLHF

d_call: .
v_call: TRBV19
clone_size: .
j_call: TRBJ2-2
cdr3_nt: TGTGCCAGTAGGAACAGGGGAGGTCCTGCCGGGGAGCTGTTTTTT
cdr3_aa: CASRNRGGPAGELFF